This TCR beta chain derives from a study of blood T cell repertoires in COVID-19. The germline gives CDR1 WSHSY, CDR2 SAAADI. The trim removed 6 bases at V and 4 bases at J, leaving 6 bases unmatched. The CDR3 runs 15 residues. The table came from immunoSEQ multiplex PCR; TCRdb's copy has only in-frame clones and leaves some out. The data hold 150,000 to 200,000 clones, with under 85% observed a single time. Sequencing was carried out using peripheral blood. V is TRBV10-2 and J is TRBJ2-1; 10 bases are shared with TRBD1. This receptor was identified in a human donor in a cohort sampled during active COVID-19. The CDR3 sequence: CASRSGTGVYNEQFF. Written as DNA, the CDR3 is TGCGCCAGCAGATCCGGGACAGGGGTATACAATGAGCAGTTCTTC.